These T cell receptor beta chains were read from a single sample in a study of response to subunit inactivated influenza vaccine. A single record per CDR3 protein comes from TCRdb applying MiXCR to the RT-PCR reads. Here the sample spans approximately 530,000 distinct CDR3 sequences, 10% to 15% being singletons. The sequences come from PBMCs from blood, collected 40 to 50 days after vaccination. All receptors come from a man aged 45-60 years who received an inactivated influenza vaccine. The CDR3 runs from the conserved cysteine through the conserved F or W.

CASSQDLIRAYNEQFF,TRBV4-2
CASSTRDRGPSGANVLTF,TRBV11-1
CASRRAFGGAYEQYF,TRBV28
CSARWSVNEQFF,TRBV20-1
CASSYTLATGELFF,TRBV6-5
CSAPGQGGNTIYF,TRBV20-1
CSVEKGGTGELFF,TRBV29-1
CSAVLLEGYTDTQYF,TRBV20-1
CASRGQQQETQYF,TRBV21-1
CASSPVKTGGGYTF,TRBV7-9
CASSWGGEGRPQHF,TRBV12-3/TRBV12-4
CASSFGGRRETQYF,TRBV7-9
CASSSRRLRGLAESSYNEQFF,TRBV11-3
CSARTGLAAYNEQFF,TRBV20-1
CASMTLSKASGSGAKNIQYF,TRBV28
CASIRAQETQYF,TRBV2
CASSQVKGLASYNEQIF,TRBV4-2
CASSAYRGHGYTF,TRBV12-3/TRBV12-4
CASSLALADLSYEQYF,TRBV7-9
CSVEAGRNYEQYF,TRBV29-1
CASSLSRSSYEQYF,TRBV5-6
CASSLGSSGGGDTQYF,TRBV5-1
CASSFDPGTSDEQYF,TRBV7-8
CSVVVGVGQPQHF,TRBV29-1
CASSPGGPGNEQFF,TRBV12-3/TRBV12-4
CSVAPRVHQETQYF,TRBV29-1
CASSPNAGTASYEQYF,TRBV18
CASSPADRDTEKLFF,TRBV5-5
CSVEDRRRGNTGELFF,TRBV29-1